The rows below give T cell receptor beta chains drawn from one sample of a study of cytomegalovirus exposure and HLA in healthy donors. Assay: immunoSEQ multiplex PCR; the TCRdb copy retains only in-frame clones and omits some. The table shows tens of thousands of clones, with around 97% occurring only once. Sample: PBMCs. These receptors all come from a man aged 25-45 years in good health and CMV-seropositive. Each CDR3 is given without its conserved first and last residue. The order of the fields is V gene, J gene, CDR3 protein.

TRBV7-8	TRBJ2-5	ASSLVEAGQY
TRBV28	TRBJ2-5	ASSLDRGRQETQY
TRBV7-7	TRBJ2-7	ASSLPGGEQY
TRBV28	TRBJ2-7	ASKKGLAYYEQY
TRBV4-3	TRBJ2-7	ASSQDPGQGYEQY
TRBV7-3	TRBJ2-1	ASSLGLASYNEQF
TRBV5-5	TRBJ2-1	ASSNGLADYNEQF
TRBV7-2	TRBJ1-2	ASSARGQAEGYT
TRBV5-4	TRBJ2-2	ASSRDLDTGELF
TRBV29-1	TRBJ1-2	SVVKGVSYGYT
TRBV29-1	TRBJ1-5	SVRTGFNQPQH
TRBV28	TRBJ1-2	ASTRGQGRGYT
TRBV5-1	TRBJ2-1	ASSKDRERPYNEQF
TRBV7-2	TRBJ2-2	ASSLGGLDFRELF
TRBV11-2	TRBJ2-7	ASSGWEGSYEQY
TRBV13	TRBJ2-3	ASSPDSIWTQY
TRBV27	TRBJ1-1	ASSSLTEAF
TRBV7-9	TRBJ2-3	ASSDGPLTDTQY
TRBV7-3	TRBJ2-2	ASSVSNTGELF
TRBV5-4	TRBJ2-7	ASSYTGGIYEQY
TRBV7-3	TRBJ2-1	ASSLTSGAYNEQF
TRBV7-6	TRBJ2-7	ASSTRQGTSYEQY
TRBV28	TRBJ1-2	ASSLIGQGHGYT
TRBV5-1	TRBJ1-2	ASSFGANYGYT
TRBV6-1	TRBJ2-7	ASSRTSESSYEQY
TRBV7-9	TRBJ1-2	ASSFNRVDYT
TRBV19	TRBJ2-7	ASTPDRAHSYEQY
TRBV6-1	TRBJ2-6	ASSGGTGRVSGANVLT
TRBV9	TRBJ2-7	ASSPSTGTSAEQY
TRBV6-5	TRBJ2-7	ASSYTGSITYEQY
TRBV7-2	TRBJ1-1	ASSLGANTEAF
TRBV5-1	TRBJ2-3	ASSLRTSGRAVGTDTQY
TRBV13	TRBJ2-3	ASSPDRVCTQY
TRBV7-8	TRBJ2-1	ASTPISGRGEQF
TRBV28	TRBJ2-7	ASLSDEGSYEQY
TRBV9	TRBJ2-3	ASSPSRGVDTQY